Below, 27 T cell receptor beta chains from the same sample are listed, as sequenced in a study of CD8+ T cells in alopecia areata. Using CD4, CD8alpha, NKG2D, NKG2ACE and other markers, pooled cutaneous lymph node cells were sorted. It was cDNA, reverse transcribed from extracted RNA, that served as the sequencing template. Some clones are missing from TCRdb's copy, which holds only in-frame ones; the method was immunoSEQ multiplex PCR. The sample is made up of approximately 280,000 clones, none counted only once. Material for sequencing was CD4+ T cells sorted from a lymph node. The receptors were gathered from a C3H/HeJ mouse with alopecia areata. MHC haplotype: H2-k.

On this clone itself: Gene names and germline refer to mouse. The read falls 4 residues short of the CDR3 end, and the missing part is taken from the germline J gene. J is TRBJ2-3 and V is TRBV5; TRBD2 aligns across 7 bases. CDR1 and CDR2 from the germline V gene are LGHNA and YNLKQL (reference sequence). Germline trimming cut 5 bases from V and 0 bases from J; bases unmatched to any gene: 5. The CDR3 is 15 residues long. The sequenced part of the CDR3 DNA is TGTGCCAGCAGCACTGGGGTCCCTAGTGCAGAA. Amino acid sequence: CASSTGVPSAE. The entire CDR3 is CASSTGVPSAETLYF.

This clone was recorded a few times. The genes and germline here are from mouse. The read terminates 4 residues ahead of where the CDR3 ends, so the germline J gene completes it. The chain recombines TRBV13-1 with TRBJ1-2, with TRBD1 matching over 7 bases. Germline CDR1 reads NSHNY; CDR2 reads SYGAGN. The ends lost 7 bases at V and 0 bases at J; junction bases unmatched: 6. The CDR3 length is 14 residues. CDR3 sequence: CASHRDSTNSDYTF. Incomplete CDR3 DNA: TGTGCCAGCCATCGGGACAGTACAAACTCC.

Points on this clone: Gene names and germline match the mouse. The read comes to an end 4 residues before the CDR3 does, leaving the germline J gene to fill in the end. The rearrangement links TRBV19 to TRBJ2-2, with TRBD1 matching over 8 bases. V trimming: 4 bases; J trimming: 0 bases; junction bases outside the gene matches: 2. From germline, CDR1 is FNHDT and CDR2 SITEND (reference sequence). This CDR3 region has 15 residues. The CDR3 loop is CASSHRGSNTGQLYF. CDR3 bases read: TGTGCCAGCAGTCACAGGGGGTCAAACACCGGG.

This clone was counted at least ten times. Genes and germline come from the mouse. The CDR3 end is not reached by the read, which stops 4 residues before it; the germline J gene fills it in. Within the sample, other DNA sequences also encode this same CDR3. The chain carries TRBV13-2 and TRBJ2-7, with D perhaps matching TRBD1 (6 bases). CDR3 length equals 12 residues. Germline V lookup: CDR1 NNHNN, CDR2 SYGAGS (reference sequence). Partial CDR3 DNA: TGTGCCAGCGGTGATGCAGGGGAT. It yields the protein CASGDAGD. The full CDR3 reads CASGDAGDEQYF.

This clone was picked up many times. The listed genes are named as in mouse. The read finishes 4 residues shy of the CDR3 end, and the germline J gene is used to complete it. This same CDR3 is encoded by further DNA sequences in the sample. This rearrangement joins TRBV31 to TRBJ2-2; 7 nucleotides agree with TRBD2. Germline V CDR1 and CDR2: GKSSPN, SITVG. This CDR3 region has 15 residues. V trimming: 0 bases; J trimming: 1 base; junction bases outside the gene matches: 2. The covered CDR3 bases are TGTGCCTGGAGTCTTCCTGGGGGAAACACCGGG. Translation gives CAWSLPGGNTG. The CDR3 as a whole reads CAWSLPGGNTGQLYF.

Of note for this clone: The genes are named according to mouse. The sequenced fragment ends 4 residues before the CDR3 boundary, so the rest is inferred from the germline J gene. Other DNA sequences in this sample translate to the same CDR3. The V call is TRBV17, the J call TRBJ2-3; a weak D match, TRBD2 (5 bases). The CDR3 covers 13 residues. Per germline, CDR1 MNHDT and CDR2 YYDKIL. V lost 3 bases, J lost 1 base, and 5 bases lay in between. The CDR3 sequence is CASSRTGAETLYF. The covered CDR3 bases are TGTGCTAGCAGTAGGACTGGTGCAGAA.

With regard to this clone: Genes and germline are mouse. The CDR3 reads CASSDAWDYAEQFF. The CDR3 DNA, read in part, is TGTGCCAGCAGTGATGCCTGGGACTATGCT. The chain combines TRBV13-1 with TRBJ2-1; tentatively, D is TRBD2 (5 bases). The CDR3 end is not reached by the read, which stops 4 residues before it; the germline J gene fills it in. Germline V CDR1 and CDR2: NSHNY, SYGAGN. The CDR3 is made up of 14 amino acids. Trimming pared 0 bases from V and 2 bases from J, leaving 6 bases between.

Only a few counts were recorded for this clone. These gene names are mouse names. The read ends 4 residues shy of where the CDR3 ends; the end is completed using the germline J gene. The same CDR3 arises from other DNA sequences in this sample as well. This rearrangement joins TRBV19 to TRBJ2-3, with a weak D call TRBD1 (6 bases). V lost 7 bases and J 0 bases, leaving 9 bases between the germline ends. This CDR3 has 13 amino acids. CDR1 and CDR2 from the germline V gene are FNHDT and SITEND (reference sequence). CDR3 bases read: TGTGCCAGCCGGGACATTAGTGCAGAA. It codes for CASRDISAE. The whole CDR3 region reads CASRDISAETLYF.

This clone was recorded a few times. The gene names here belong to mouse. The CDR3 is cut off 4 residues early in the read; its end comes from the germline J gene. This chain links TRBV19 with TRBJ1-1, with no clear D. The V and J ends lost 1 base and 4 bases respectively, with 2 bases between them. CDR1 is FNHDT and CDR2 is SITEND in the germline V gene (reference sequence). This CDR3 spans 11 amino acids. The CDR3 is CASSISTEVFF. The sequenced CDR3 bases are TGTGCCAGCAGTATAAGCACA.

There are a few counts of this clone. Gene names are mouse gene names. The read terminates 4 residues ahead of where the CDR3 ends, so the germline J gene completes it. This rearrangement joins TRBV1 to TRBJ2-7; 10 bases fit TRBD1. Germline CDR1 and CDR2: NSQYPW and LRSPGD (reference sequence). The CDR3 contains 13 residues. Incomplete CDR3 DNA: TGCACCTGCTCTCGGGACAGGGGAGAT. This translates into CTCSRDRGD. In full, the CDR3 is CTCSRDRGDEQYF.

On this clone itself: Genes here carry mouse names. Sequencing ends 4 residues short of the CDR3 end; the germline J gene provides the rest. This chain uses TRBV13-3 with TRBJ1-2; 7 bases are shared with TRBD1. The CDR3 runs 14 residues. Per germline, CDR1 NNHDY and CDR2 SYVADS. V gave up 4 bases and J gave up 3 bases; unmatched junction bases: 6. The sequenced part of the CDR3 DNA is TGTGCCAGCAGTCCTCACAGGGGAGACTCC. Protein sequence: CASSPHRGDS. In full, the CDR3 is CASSPHRGDSDYTF.

Remarks on this clone: Genes here carry mouse names. Read coverage stops 4 residues before the CDR3 terminus; the germline J gene supplies the remainder. This CDR3 is also generated by other DNA sequences in the sample. J is TRBJ2-7 and V is TRBV13-2; a weak D match, TRBD1 (6 bases). Germline V CDR1 and CDR2: NNHNN, SYGAGS (reference sequence). The CDR3 totals 13 residues. CDR3 amino acids: CASGDAGQYEQYF. The part of the CDR3 DNA that was read is TGTGCCAGCGGTGATGCGGGACAATAT.

Concerning this clone: All gene names here are mouse names. Other nucleotide sequences in the sample specify the same CDR3. The part of the CDR3 DNA that was read is TGTGCCAGCAGTGGACTGGGGGGGAGTCAAAAC. Its translation: CASSGLGGSQN. The whole CDR3 sequence is CASSGLGGSQNTLYF. The rearrangement links TRBV13-1 to TRBJ2-4, with TRBD2 identical over 11 bases. The read is 4 residues too short to cover the CDR3 end, so that end is filled in from the germline J gene. J was trimmed by 0 bases and V by 3 bases; bases with no gene match: 0. The CDR3 runs 15 residues. The V gene's germline CDR1 is NSHNY and CDR2 SYGAGN.

This clone was detected a few times. The genes are named according to mouse. From the germline J gene comes the end of the CDR3, since the read stops 4 residues before it. The rearrangement uses TRBV31 and TRBJ2-5; TRBD2 agrees at 12 bases. Trimming at V came to 2 bases and at J to 3 bases, leaving 0 bases not matched to a gene. Looked up from germline, CDR1 is GKSSPN and CDR2 is SITVG. The CDR3 sequence is 14 residues long. CDR3 sequence reads: CAWSGLGGQDTQYF. The DNA read from the CDR3 is TGTGCCTGGAGTGGACTGGGGGGGCAAGAC. Using reference TRBV31 and TRBJ2-5 for the parts outside the CDR3, the full variable domain is AQTIHQWPVAEIKAVGSPLSLGCTIKGKSSPNLYWYWQATGGTLQQLFYSITVGQVESVVQLNLSASRPKDDQFILSTEKLLLSHSGFYLCAWSGLGGQDTQYFGPGTRLLVL.

There are a few counts of this clone. Genes and germline are mouse. The sequence runs out 4 residues before the end of the CDR3; the remainder is reconstructed from the germline J gene. The chain employs TRBV13-3 and TRBJ2-5; D is ambiguous. The CDR3 runs to 14 residues. Germline CDR1 NNHDY, CDR2 SYVADS. V lost 1 base to trimming and J lost 3 bases, with 9 bases between them. CDR3 DNA (partial): TGTGCCAGCAGTGATCCGACAATTCAAGAC. This translates into CASSDPTIQD. The entire CDR3 reads CASSDPTIQDTQYF. Full variable domain (remainder filled in from reference TRBV13-3 and TRBJ2-5): EAAVTQSPRSKVAVTGGKVTLSCHQTNNHDYMYWYRQDTGHGLRLIHYSYVADSTEKGDIPDGYKASRPSQENFSLILELASLSQTAVYFCASSDPTIQDTQYFGPGTRLLVL.

Notes on this clone: The genes and germline here are from mouse. The DNA ends 3 residues before the CDR3 does, and the rest of the CDR3 is filled in from the germline J gene. V and J are TRBV19 and TRBJ1-6, with TRBD1 matching 7 bases. TRBJ1-6 is an open reading frame whose function is uncertain. Per the germline V gene, CDR1 is FNHDT and CDR2 is SITEND (reference sequence). The junction had 5 bases not matched to a gene; V was cut back by 6 bases and J by 5 bases. The CDR3 runs 14 residues. CDR3 protein: CASTSGTDNSPLYF. The CDR3 bases that were read are TGTGCCAGCACCTCCGGGACAGATAATTCGCCC.

Comments on this clone: Gene names and germline match the mouse. The CDR3 extends 4 residues past the end of the read, so its final part is completed from the germline J gene. At the DNA level, this CDR3 is encoded by other sequences in the same sample as well. The chain has TRBV19 and TRBJ2-1, with D perhaps TRBD1 (6 bases). Germline V gives CDR1 FNHDT, CDR2 SITEND (reference sequence). With 3 bases removed from V and 3 bases from J, the gap between germline ends came to 7 bases. This CDR3 has 13 amino acids. The CDR3 protein is CASSRDIYAEQFF. The sequenced CDR3 bases are TGTGCCAGCAGTAGGGACATCTATGCT. The complete variable domain, with remaining parts taken from reference TRBV19 and TRBJ2-1, reads GGIITQTPKFLIGQEGQKLTLKCQQNFNHDTMYWYRQDSGKGLRLIYYSITENDLQKGDLSEGYDASREKKSSFSLTVTSAQKNEMAVFLCASSRDIYAEQFFGPGTRLTVL.

Only a few counts were recorded for this clone. Germline and genes here are mouse. The read finishes 4 residues shy of the CDR3 end, and the germline J gene is used to complete it. This chain links TRBV13-3 with TRBJ2-3; TRBD2 matches 7 bases. Germline values: CDR1 NNHDY, CDR2 SYVADS. The length of the CDR3 is 15 residues. V trimming: 4 bases; J trimming: 0 bases; junction bases outside the gene matches: 5. CDR3 sequence: CASSLLGTSAETLYF. The sequenced part of the CDR3 DNA is TGTGCCAGCAGTCTACTGGGGACTAGTGCAGAA.

Points on this clone: The gene symbols are mouse symbols. The read ends 4 residues early relative to the CDR3; the germline J gene fills the gap. This rearrangement joins TRBV17 to TRBJ2-7, with TRBD1 identical over 8 bases. V trimming: 6 bases; J trimming: 2 bases; junction bases outside the gene matches: 3. This CDR3 contains 13 residues. The germline V gene has CDR1 MNHDT and CDR2 YYDKIL. CDR3 DNA (partial): TGTGCTAGCAGAGACAGGGGAACCTAT. Translating gives CASRDRGTY. The full CDR3 is CASRDRGTYEQYF.

The table lists this clone with a few counts. Gene names denote mouse genes. Read data end 4 residues before the CDR3 end; the end is taken from the germline J gene. The chain has TRBV13-2 and TRBJ1-2, with D tentatively TRBD1 (6 bases). The CDR3 runs 11 residues. CDR1 is NNHNN and CDR2 is SYGAGS in the germline V gene (reference sequence). The V end was cut by 8 bases, the J end by 1 base, with 6 bases between. CDR3 DNA (partial): TGTGCCAGGGGACAAAACTCC. Its translation: CARGQNS. The full CDR3 is CARGQNSDYTF.

In regard to this clone: Genes and germline are mouse. The CDR3 is cut off 4 residues early in the read; its end comes from the germline J gene. The same CDR3 also results from other DNA sequences found in this sample. The chain uses TRBV12-1 and TRBJ2-3; D unresolved. The CDR3 is made up of 14 amino acids. Germline CDR1 and CDR2: SGHSN and HYEKVE. The V end lost 1 base, the J end lost 0 bases, and 7 bases lay between the germline ends. The CDR3 bases that were read are TGTGCCAGCTCTCTTTCTCCTAGTGCAGAA. Encoded protein: CASSLSPSAE. The whole CDR3 sequence is CASSLSPSAETLYF. Full variable domain (rest looked up from reference TRBV12-1 and TRBJ2-3): DSGVVQSPRHIIKEKGGRSVLTCIPISGHSNVVWYQQTLGKELKFLIQHYEKVERDKGFLPSRFSVQQFDDYHSEMNMSALELEDSAMYFCASSLSPSAETLYFGSGTRLTVL.

Regarding this clone: Genes and germline are mouse. The CDR3 goes on 4 residues after the read ends, and that part is filled in from the germline J gene. The chain recombines TRBV13-1 with TRBJ2-2, with 12 bases that match TRBD1. This CDR3 region has 15 residues. The germline V gene encodes CDR1 NSHNY and CDR2 SYGAGN. The V segment lost 3 bases and the J segment 6 bases; nucleotides outside the gene matches: 3. The sequenced part of the CDR3 DNA is TGTGCCAGCAGTGGTGGGACAGGGGGCGCCGGG. Its translation: CASSGGTGGAG. The entire CDR3 is CASSGGTGGAGQLYF.

This clone turned up a few times. Germline and genes here are mouse. The CDR3 end is not reached by the read, which stops 4 residues before it; the germline J gene fills it in. Other DNA sequences of this sample code for an identical CDR3. The V call is TRBV31, the J call TRBJ2-2, with D unresolved. The germline V and J ends were trimmed by 3 bases and 0 bases, with 8 bases remaining between them. Germline CDR1 and CDR2: GKSSPN and SITVG. The CDR3 loop spans 14 amino acids. The part of the CDR3 DNA that was read is TGTGCCTGGAGCCCACAAGCAAACACCGGG. Encoded protein: CAWSPQANTG. The CDR3, in full, reads CAWSPQANTGQLYF.

This clone was detected only a few times. Gene and germline names: mouse. The sequenced CDR3 bases are TGTGCCAGCGGTGATGAGGGACAGGGAGGCACCGGG. Protein: CASGDEGQGGTG. Given in full, the CDR3 is CASGDEGQGGTGQLYF. V usage is TRBV13-2 and J usage is TRBJ2-2; TRBD1 aligns across 9 bases. The CDR3 extends 4 residues past the end of the read, so its final part is completed from the germline J gene. The CDR3 runs 16 residues. Trimming cost V 0 bases and J 4 bases; bases outside gene matches: 4. Per the germline V gene, CDR1 is NNHNN and CDR2 is SYGAGS (reference sequence).

For this clone: The genes are named according to mouse. The read ends 4 residues before the CDR3 terminus; that terminus is restored from the germline J gene. This same CDR3 is encoded by further DNA sequences in the sample. The rearrangement uses TRBV13-3 and TRBJ2-3; 9 bases are shared with TRBD1. Germline V lookup: CDR1 NNHDY, CDR2 SYVADS. With V trimmed by 5 bases and J by 1 base, 2 bases remained unmatched. The CDR3 extends over 14 amino acids. The CDR3 bases that were read are TGTGCCAGCAGACGGGACAGGGGTGCAGAA. Its protein product is CASRRDRGAE. The entire CDR3 protein reads CASRRDRGAETLYF.

Concerning this clone itself: The gene names given are mouse names. The DNA ends 4 residues before the CDR3 does, and the rest of the CDR3 is filled in from the germline J gene. This chain uses TRBV5 with TRBJ2-2; D ambiguous. The CDR3 is made up of 15 amino acids. Trimming left V 2 bases short and J 0 bases short, with 7 bases between. Per the germline V gene, CDR1 is LGHNA and CDR2 is YNLKQL (reference sequence). CDR3: CASSQRQANTGQLYF. The part of the CDR3 DNA that was read is TGTGCCAGCAGCCAAAGACAAGCAAACACCGGG.

A word on this clone: Mouse gene names and germline throughout. The DNA ends 4 residues before the CDR3 does, and the rest of the CDR3 is filled in from the germline J gene. This sequence joins TRBV19 and TRBJ2-3; TRBD2 matches at 7 bases. Unmatched junction bases numbered 5, after V lost 3 bases and J lost 1 base. Germline V gene lookup returns CDR1 FNHDT and CDR2 SITEND (reference sequence). The CDR3 runs 15 residues. This chain's CDR3 is CASSNPGGGAETLYF. The DNA read from the CDR3 is TGTGCCAGCAGTAATCCTGGGGGTGGTGCAGAA.